The T cell receptor beta chain under discussion was sequenced for a study of T cells in women clearing cervical HPV infection. Overall study context: Donors had HPV16-related CIN3 or worse; 2 had invasive cancer.

Study results and caveats: Unknown T-cell numbers per sample may underlie the richness differences. Richness plus V gene abundances separated cases from controls with AUC about 0.8.

Generated by immunoSEQ multiplex PCR, the TCRdb table keeps only in-frame clones and is missing some. The ten most abundant clones cover around 9.2% of a sample with about 31,000 clones. This CDR3 has 12 amino acids. The germline CDR1 and CDR2 sequences are GTSNPN and SVGIG (reference sequence). Dot-blot hybridization genotyped cervical HPV amplified with MY09/MY11 PCR. To note about this clone: Its matching antigen is unknown. The read terminates 3 residues ahead of where the CDR3 ends, so the germline J gene completes it.

The chain joins TRBV30 to TRBJ1-1, with 10 bases identical to TRBD1. This sequence originates from a woman aged 18 to 75 with a cervical HPV16 infection that either progressed to CIN3+ or cleared (not recorded which). Sequences were obtained from blood buffy coat. The CDR3 reads CAWGTGDLKAFF. The sequenced part of the CDR3 DNA is TGTGCCTGGGGGACAGGGGATTTAAAA.